This TCR beta chain was obtained from a study of blood T cell repertoires in COVID-19. Whole-study context: Samples of COVID-19 (acute and convalescent) were obtained from the United States, Italy and Spain. Nucleic acid was either cDNA or gDNA, and it came from T cells, B-cell-depleted T cells, or PBMCs.

With 4 bases clipped from V and 0 bases from J, the junction kept 10 bases outside the gene matches. The length of the CDR3 is 18 residues. Germline-derived CDR1 and CDR2 are SGHRS and YFSETQ. Residents of about two dozen US areas, aged roughly 18 to 89 years, made up the participants. Original analysis: Reference gene primer amplification gave estimated nucleated cell counts. The method was immunoSEQ multiplex PCR; TCRdb's version includes in-frame clones alone and lacks a portion of them. V and J calls and clone size are given by that table; D and trimming were obtained from the DNA. In the table there are a few hundred thousand clones, around 87% of which are singletons.

The J gene is TRBJ2-3, the V gene TRBV5-1, with 11 bases matching TRBD2. Material for sequencing was PBMCs or T cells enriched from blood (not recorded which). This sequence was found in a man aged 40-55 years in a cohort exposed to, infected with or recovered from COVID-19 (not recorded which). CDR3 protein: CASSANLAGGASTDTQYF. The CDR3 DNA follows: TGCGCCAGCAGCGCCAACCTAGCGGGAGGTGCTAGCACAGATACGCAGTATTTT.